This T cell receptor beta chain was profiled in a study of tissue T cells after allogeneic stem cell transplantation (dated by TCRdb to the early 2020s). Regarding the research as a whole: The study profiled TCR beta repertoires across many tissues from research autopsies of patients with and without GVHD, plus mouse models of GVHD. On the human side, the study was prospective and observational, with no blinding or randomization.

Points on this clone: The antigen it binds to is not known. The gene names and germline sequences given are murine. The sequenced fragment ends 1 residue before the CDR3 boundary, so the rest is inferred from the germline J gene.

The library was produced with the immunoSEQ multiplex PCR assay. TCRbeta CDR3 sequencing was performed at survey depth by Adaptive Biotechnologies, and CDR3 sequences, V/J genes, productive frequency and template counts were reported. Amplification of TCR beta CDR3 regions started from genomic DNA instead of RNA. The paper's data handling went like this. Pairwise repertoire overlap between tissues was quantified with Jensen-Shannon divergence, where 1 means complete divergence and 0 identical. Tissues were clustered by single-linkage agglomerative hierarchical clustering of pairwise JSD values, and the clustering results were displayed as dendrograms. All patient samples were analyzed with GLIPH2 using simulation_depth 1000, kmer_min_depth 3 and cdr3_length_cutoff 8, and only groups containing more than two unique CDR3s were kept. In a standardized tissue-overlap score, Jaccard GLIPH-group overlap across patients was extrapolated to a standard repertoire size of 1000 clones. Linear mixed-effect models, with tissue included as a fixed effect and individual included as a random effect, were used to assess associations of diversity with clinical or experimental variables. TCRdb stores this immuneACCESS table with in-frame sequences only. Part of the clones is absent; in the studies checked, under half of the shortfall reflects unresolved V genes, and no reason is known for the rest. V, J and clone size are those of that table, while D and trimming were read from the DNA. This sample holds thousands of clones; approximately 50% were observed only once. The ten largest clones add up to about 6.6% of the sample.

From the cysteine up to the phenylalanine, the CDR3 has a length of 16 residues. The CDR3 was read in part: 45 bases, with the frame set at base 1. From the germline V gene, CDR1 is SGHSN and CDR2 is HYEKVE. V is pruned by 4 bases and J by 1 base, leaving 7 bases of the junction without a gene match. In the paper's terms, the time point label means: mouse harvest day 7 after allogeneic transplant. Mouse grafts consisting of 10^7 T-cell-depleted bone marrow cells combined with 10^6 splenic CD5+ T cells were administered by tail vein injection. GVHD in mice was modeled with a major MHC-mismatch B6 (H2b) into BALB/c (H2d) model, and tissues were profiled at day 7 or 14. Mouse tissues and retro-orbital blood were harvested on day 7 or 14 post-transplant using separate sterile tools per animal; livers were flushed beforehand. Before genomic DNA isolation with the DNeasy Blood & Tissue Kit, mouse tissues were minced using razor blades in buffered saline.

The full study reports these points: Within patients, how anatomically similar tissues were was a major factor shaping TCR repertoire composition, regardless of disease or transplant status. Only a few T cell clones appeared in more than one patient, yet motif-based clustering showed tissue-specific repertoire signatures that were shared between patients. Blood and spleen T cells captured only a limited portion of the TCR repertoire detected in tissues, in both patients and mice. Which tissue TCRs were alloreactive or antigen-specific was not determined in the study, and some clones might have been persisting host cells. A small and clinically heterogeneous patient cohort was studied, and sampling depth was acknowledged as a limitation.

The chain is encoded by TRBV12-1 joined to TRBJ2-4; 10 bases in between match TRBD2. The TCR originated in a female BALB/c mouse given C57BL/6 T cells with graft-versus-host disease after an allogeneic hematopoietic cell transplant. The sequencing sample was made of gut tissue. The CDR3 protein: CASSTGGGGGQNTLYF. CDR3 bases read: TGTGCCAGCTCAACTGGGGGGGGAGGCGGTCAAAACACCTTGTAC.